The 17 T cell receptor beta chains below all came from one sample that was sequenced in a study of blood T cell repertoires in COVID-19. Sequenced by immunoSEQ multiplex PCR; TCRdb stores in-frame clones only, minus some. The sample lists a few hundred thousand clones, roughly 87% occurring once. Sequencing was done on a sample of PBMCs or T cells enriched from blood (not recorded which). The receptor source for this set is a woman aged 50 to 60 who had recovered from COVID-19.

The V call is TRBV9, the J call TRBJ2-5; the match to TRBD2 covers 9 bases. The J segment lost 2 bases and the V segment lost 3 bases, leaving 5 bases of the junction unmatched. This CDR3 is 15 amino acids long. Germline CDR1 reads SGDLS; CDR2 reads YYNGEE. CDR3 protein: CASSERAGGQETQYF. As DNA, the CDR3 is TGTGCCAGCAGCGAGAGAGCGGGGGGACAAGAGACCCAGTACTTC.

The chain recombines TRBV19 with TRBJ1-6, with TRBD1 matching over 10 bases. The CDR3 totals 14 residues. V lost 6 bases and J lost 8; bases outside the gene matches: 4. CDR1 is LNHDA and CDR2 is SQIVND in the germline V gene (reference sequence). The CDR3 loop is CASSPGTGDSPLHF. In DNA form, the CDR3 reads TGTGCCAGTAGCCCCGGGACAGGGGATTCACCCCTCCACTTT.

The chain recombines TRBV27 with TRBJ2-1, with no clear D. The CDR3 contains 13 residues. Germline lookup yields CDR1 MNHEY and CDR2 SMNVEV (reference sequence). V was cut by 2 bases and J by 5 bases, with 7 bases left in between. The CDR3 loop is CASSLVTHNEQFF. The CDR3 region has the DNA TGTGCCAGCAGTTTAGTGACACACAATGAGCAGTTCTTC.

The V call is TRBV3-1 (or the pseudogene TRBV3-2), the J call TRBJ2-3; 10 bases align to TRBD2. From germline, CDR1 is LGHDT and CDR2 YNNKEL (reference sequence). J gave up 2 bases and V 4 bases, and 3 bases lay outside the gene matches. This CDR3 spans 15 amino acids. The DNA of the CDR3 is TGTGCCAGCAGCCGAACTAGCGGGGACACAGATACGCAGTATTTT. Translating gives CASSRTSGDTDTQYF.

This chain joins TRBV6-5 and TRBJ1-3; 7 nucleotides agree with TRBD1. V gave up 5 bases and J gave up 4 bases; unmatched junction bases: 5. CDR1 MNHEY and CDR2 SVGAGI come from the germline V gene. The CDR3 is 14 amino acids. CDR3 in DNA: TGTGCCAGCAGTCCACAGGGGCCAGGAAACACCATATATTTT. Protein product: CASSPQGPGNTIYF.

The chain is built from TRBV5-1 and TRBJ1-1; 9 nucleotides align to TRBD1. V lost 4 bases, J lost 0 bases, and 4 bases stayed unmatched. From germline, CDR1 is SGHRS and CDR2 YFSETQ. This CDR3 is built from 15 residues. The CDR3 protein is CASSLTGGLNTEAFF. CDR3 DNA sequence: TGCGCCAGCAGCCTAACAGGGGGCCTGAACACTGAAGCTTTCTTT.

The V call is TRBV11-3, the J call TRBJ2-5; the match to TRBD1 covers 12 bases. From germline, CDR1 is SGHNT and CDR2 YENEEA. The CDR3 is made up of 13 amino acids. With 4 bases clipped from V and 7 bases from J, the junction kept 1 base outside the gene matches. The CDR3 nucleotides are TGTGCCAGCAGCTCGGGACAGGGGGCGACCCAGTACTTC. This encodes CASSSGQGATQYF.

The gene calls are TRBV19 and TRBJ1-4, with D possibly being TRBD1 (6 bases). The CDR3 is 13 amino acids. Between the trimmed V and J ends, which lost 10 bases and 7 bases, there was a span of 16 bases. The germline gives CDR1 LNHDA, CDR2 SQIVND (reference sequence). The CDR3 protein is CATQGMVGEKLFF. DNA for the CDR3: TGTGCCACCCAGGGGATGGTAGGTGAAAAACTGTTTTTT.

The chain links TRBV4-2 to TRBJ1-3; D unresolved. In germline, CDR1 is LGHNA, CDR2 YNFKEQ. The CDR3 length is 16 residues. Trimming took off 4 bases at V and 0 bases at J, with 13 bases between the two ends. The CDR3: CASSPTDALSGNTIYF. The CDR3 DNA is TGTGCCAGCAGCCCGACTGACGCCCTCTCTGGAAACACCATATATTTT.

V usage is TRBV2 and J usage is TRBJ1-4; no firm D call. Trimming took 7 bases from V and 0 from J, leaving 9 bases between them. CDR1 and CDR2 from the germline V gene are SNHLY and FYNNEI. This CDR3 has 14 amino acids. CDR3 nucleotide sequence: TGTGCCAGCAAAAGTAGCGCAACTAATGAAAAACTGTTTTTT. It yields the protein CASKSSATNEKLFF.

This clone was seen more than once but under ten times. The genes are TRBV5-6 and TRBJ1-2; D remains ambiguous. Trimming removed 0 bases from V and 8 bases from J, with 8 bases in between. The length of the CDR3 is 12 residues. Per the germline V gene, CDR1 is SGHDT and CDR2 is YYEEEE. The CDR3 loop reads CASSLVGEGYTF. The CDR3, as DNA: TGTGCCAGCAGCTTGGTTGGGGAGGGCTACACCTTC.

The J gene is TRBJ2-3, the V gene TRBV2, with 12 bases fitting TRBD2. The CDR3 has 16 residues. CDR1 is SNHLY and CDR2 is FYNNEI in the germline V gene. V trimming: 7 bases; J trimming: 5 bases; junction bases outside the gene matches: 10. The DNA of the CDR3 is TGTGCCAGCAATACAGGACTAGCGGGGTATATAGATACGCAGTATTTT. Translated, it gives CASNTGLAGYIDTQYF.

The chain couples TRBV3-1 (or the pseudogene TRBV3-2) to TRBJ2-1; TRBD2 might be the D (5 bases). The ends were cut back, 5 bases at V and 6 bases at J, with 17 bases in the middle. This CDR3 comprises 15 residues. Germline CDR1 and CDR2: LGHDT and YNNKEL (reference sequence). CDR3 nucleotide sequence: TGTGCCAGCAGCACCGGGAACCTGATACGCAATGAGCAGTTCTTC. It codes for CASSTGNLIRNEQFF.

This chain connects TRBV9 to TRBJ2-1; tentative D call: TRBD1 (6 bases). Trimming removed 4 bases from V and 6 bases from J, with 23 bases in between. The CDR3 runs 17 residues. Germline-derived CDR1 and CDR2 are SGDLS and YYNGEE. CDR3 DNA sequence: TGTGCCAGCAGCACCTGGGGCAGGGGATTAAAGCGCAATGAGCAGTTCTTC. Its translation: CASSTWGRGLKRNEQFF.

Only a few counts were recorded for this clone. The chain uses TRBV11-2 and TRBJ2-2, with D perhaps matching TRBD1 (6 bases). Germline loops: CDR1 SGHAT, CDR2 FQNNGV. Trimming removed 5 bases at V and 2 bases at J, with 15 bases between. The CDR3 runs to 16 residues. The CDR3 DNA is TGTGCCAGCAGCCCAGGTTCGGGGACAAACACCGGGGAGCTGTTTTTT. As protein: CASSPGSGTNTGELFF.

About this clone: The germline gene is not matched at one end of the junction; a read error may be the cause. The chain is built from TRBV7-2 and TRBJ2-1; tentative D call: TRBD1 (6 bases). Germline lookup yields CDR1 SGHTA and CDR2 FQGNSA. The CDR3 consists of 14 residues. The CDR3, as DNA: TGTGCCAGCAGTATCACAGGGTCCTTCAATGAGCAGTTCTTC. This sequence encodes CASSITGSFNEQFF. Together with reference TRBV7-2 and TRBJ2-1, the CDR3 gives the full variable domain: GAGVSQSPSNKVTEKGKDVELRCDPISGHTALYWYRQSLGQGLEFLIYFQGNSAPDKSGLPSDRFSAERTGGSVSTLTIQRTQQEDSAVYLCASSITGSFNEQFFGPGTRLTVL.

The chain has TRBV11-3 and TRBJ1-1; 7 bases line up with TRBD1. The J segment lost 11 bases and the V segment lost 5 bases, leaving 11 bases of the junction unmatched. Germline V gives CDR1 SGHNT, CDR2 YENEEA. This CDR3 region has 13 residues. The CDR3 sequence: CASSLTGQGEAFF. CDR3 DNA: TGTGCCAGCAGCCTGACAGGGCAAGGTGAGGCTTTCTTT.